Shown below are 23 T cell receptor beta chains from a single sample sequenced in a study of patients and donors after allogeneic stem cell transplantation. One entry per CDR3 protein, called by TCRdb with MiXCR from the RT-PCR reads. The repertoire holds about a million distinct CDR3 sequences, with about a sixth as singletons. The sequenced material came from blood, either unsorted or a sorted T cell fraction (not recorded which). These TCRs come from a human donor who was either an allogeneic HSCT recipient or a stem cell or donor lymphocyte infusion donor (not recorded which). It is not recorded whose cells these are; they may come from a transplant donor.

This CDR3 is CASSSATGGVGYGYTF. The CDR3 coding sequence is TGTGCCAGCAGCTCCGCCACAGGGGGCGTAGGCTATGGCTACACCTTC. This chain uses TRBV7-9 with TRBJ1-2, with 9 positions matching TRBD1. V trimming: 4 bases; J trimming: 4 bases; junction bases outside the gene matches: 10. Germline CDR1 and CDR2: SEHNR and FQNEAQ (reference sequence). The CDR3 contains 16 residues.

This clonotype was seen a few times. This chain links TRBV4-1 with TRBJ1-1, with D perhaps matching TRBD1 (6 bases). This CDR3 is built from 14 residues. Germline CDR1 reads MGHRA; CDR2 reads YSYEKL. The V end was cut by 1 base, the J end by 1 base, with 7 bases between. The CDR3: CASSQVQGNTEAFF. The CDR3 DNA is TGCGCCAGCAGCCAAGTACAGGGGAACACTGAAGCTTTCTTT.

V is TRBV20-1 and J is TRBJ1-1; TRBD1 might be the D (5 bases). The V and J ends lost 5 bases and 0 bases respectively, with 10 bases between them. CDR3 length: 13 amino acids. The germline CDR1 and CDR2 sequences are DFQATT and SNEGSKA (reference sequence). The CDR3, as DNA: TGCAGTGCTGGGGCGGATATGAACACTGAAGCTTTCTTT. Translating gives CSAGADMNTEAFF.

The chain carries TRBV6-1 and TRBJ1-6, with a tentative D call TRBD1 (5 bases). Trimming shortened V by 7 bases and J by 8 bases, and 18 bases separated the two germline ends. Germline lookup yields CDR1 MNHNS and CDR2 SASEGT. This CDR3 comprises 15 residues. CDR3 loop: CASTLGRLTDSPLHF. The CDR3 DNA reads as TGTGCCAGCACCCTGGGACGTTTAACTGATTCACCCCTCCACTTT.

This chain links TRBV2 with TRBJ2-7; D unresolved. This CDR3 comprises 11 residues. Germline V gives CDR1 SNHLY, CDR2 FYNNEI. The V end was cut by 6 bases, the J end by 6 bases, with 9 bases between. Here the CDR3 reads CASSKTPEQYF. CDR3 coding DNA: TGTGCCAGCAGCAAGACTCCCGAGCAGTACTTC.

This clonotype occurred a few times. J is TRBJ2-7 and V is TRBV7-9, with D unclear. In germline, CDR1 is SEHNR, CDR2 FQNEAQ (reference sequence). The CDR3 totals 13 residues. V was shortened by 5 bases and J by 4 bases, with 12 bases between the two germline ends. CDR3 in amino acids: CASSLYREYEQYF. The CDR3 nucleotides are TGTGCCAGCAGCCTATACCGAGAGTACGAGCAGTACTTC.

The CDR3 nucleotides are TGCAGTGCTAGAGAGTTGTTGGGACAGGGACCGAAGACTGAAGCTTTCTTT. It codes for CSARELLGQGPKTEAFF. The chain recombines TRBV20-1 with TRBJ1-1; 9 nucleotides agree with TRBD1. CDR1 is DFQATT and CDR2 is SNEGSKA in the germline V gene (reference sequence). Trimming at V came to 0 bases and at J to 5 bases, leaving 13 bases not matched to a gene. This CDR3 has 17 amino acids.

V usage is TRBV20-1 and J usage is TRBJ2-1; either TRBD1 or TRBD2 may supply D (7 bases each). The germline V gene has CDR1 DFQATT and CDR2 SNEGSKA (reference sequence). This CDR3 is built from 12 residues. CDR3: CSGGRGPGEQFF. CDR3 in DNA: TGCTCTGGTGGGAGGGGGCCCGGTGAGCAGTTCTTC.

The chain carries TRBV3-1 and TRBJ2-7; D is unresolved. The ends were cut back, 4 bases at V and 3 bases at J, with 16 bases in the middle. The CDR3 is made up of 15 amino acids. The germline V gene has CDR1 LGHDT and CDR2 YNNKEL (reference sequence). The CDR3 region is CASSPLGPLVYEQYF. The CDR3 DNA sequence: TGTGCCAGCAGCCCCCTGGGCCCACTGGTCTACGAGCAGTACTTC.

This clonotype was found a few times. This chain connects TRBV11-2 to TRBJ1-1; a weak D match, TRBD1 (5 bases). Trimming pared 4 bases from V and 4 bases from J, leaving 10 bases between. The CDR3 totals 13 residues. Germline loops: CDR1 SGHAT, CDR2 FQNNGV. The CDR3 sequence: CASSSGRVTEAFF. CDR3 coding DNA: TGTGCCAGCAGCTCGGGACGTGTCACTGAAGCTTTCTTT.

The CDR3 region is CASSLTGSGGTIYF. DNA of the CDR3: TGTGCCAGCAGTTTAACCGGTTCGGGTGGCACCATATATTTT. The chain recombines TRBV12-3 or TRBV12-4 with TRBJ1-3; D not certain. The CDR3 consists of 14 residues. Trimming stripped 2 bases from V and 9 bases from J, with 14 bases between.

This clonotype was seen only a few times. The chain has TRBV5-1 and TRBJ1-2, with D uncertain. Germline CDR1 reads SGHRS; CDR2 reads YFSETQ. V lost 1 base and J 8 bases, leaving 12 bases between the germline ends. The CDR3 has 13 residues. CDR3 loop: CASSLPSQGGYTF. DNA for the CDR3: TGCGCCAGCAGCTTGCCATCTCAAGGCGGCTACACCTTC.

J is TRBJ2-2 and V is TRBV29-1; a possible D gene is TRBD1 (6 bases). V lost 7 bases to trimming and J lost 3 bases, with 15 bases between them. The CDR3 contains 14 residues. Germline loops: CDR1 SQVTM, CDR2 ANQGSEA. Here the CDR3 reads CSGVSGHDTGELFF. CDR3 DNA sequence: TGCAGCGGAGTTTCGGGACATGACACCGGGGAGCTGTTTTTT.

This clonotype was seen more than once but under ten times. The CDR3 is CAWSVATLAKNIQYF. Here the CDR3 DNA reads TGTGCCTGGAGTGTAGCCACACTAGCCAAAAACATTCAGTACTTC. The chain combines TRBV30 with TRBJ2-4, with D unresolved. The CDR3 sequence is 15 residues long. CDR1 is GTSNPN, CDR2 SVGIG, per germline (reference sequence). The V and J ends lost 0 bases and 0 bases respectively, with 9 bases between them.

This clonotype has just a few counts. The J gene is TRBJ2-5, the V gene TRBV10-3, with 10 positions matching TRBD2. Per germline, CDR1 ENHRY and CDR2 SYGVKD. The CDR3 is 18 residues long. With V trimmed by 0 bases and J by 0 bases, 7 bases remained unmatched. Here the CDR3 DNA reads TGTGCCATCAGTGAGTCGATAGGTAGCGGGAGGAACCAAGAGACCCAGTACTTC. Its protein product is CAISESIGSGRNQETQYF.

The chain couples TRBV20-1 to TRBJ1-5; no clear D gene. Per the germline V gene, CDR1 is DFQATT and CDR2 is SNEGSKA (reference sequence). Trimming stripped 5 bases from V and 0 bases from J, with 8 bases between. The CDR3 runs 13 residues. This CDR3 reads CSAATGSNQPQHF. The CDR3 DNA reads TGCAGTGCTGCCACGGGTAGCAATCAGCCCCAGCATTTT.

This clonotype showed up many times. The gene calls are TRBV10-3 and TRBJ2-7; 11 bases fit TRBD2. CDR1 and CDR2 from the germline V gene are ENHRY and SYGVKD. V lost 7 bases to trimming and J lost 1 base; unmatched junction nucleotides: 0. CDR3 length equals 13 residues. The CDR3 bases are TGTGCCATCACTAGCGGGGGGTCCTACGAGCAGTACTTC. The encoded protein is CAITSGGSYEQYF.

This clonotype was counted many times. V and J are TRBV7-9 and TRBJ2-7; D remains ambiguous. The CDR3 runs 13 residues. Trimming left V 5 bases short and J 2 bases short, with 10 bases between. Looked up from germline, CDR1 is SEHNR and CDR2 is FQNEAQ (reference sequence). The CDR3, as DNA: TGTGCCAGCAGCCCTGAGATTCCCTACGAGCAGTACTTC. Its protein product is CASSPEIPYEQYF.

The chain carries TRBV18 and TRBJ2-7, with a possible D match to TRBD1 (6 bases). The germline CDR1 and CDR2 sequences are KGHSH and LQKENI. With 2 bases removed from V and 9 bases from J, the gap between germline ends came to 11 bases. CDR3 length: 12 residues. The CDR3 spells CASSPDRSGQYF. CDR3 nucleotide sequence: TGTGCCAGCTCACCAGACAGGTCCGGGCAGTACTTC.

There are a few counts of this clonotype. V is TRBV9 and J is TRBJ1-2, with D tentatively TRBD1 (5 bases). Between the trimmed V and J ends, which lost 4 bases and 4 bases, there was a span of 14 bases. The CDR3 totals 14 residues. Germline CDR1 SGDLS, CDR2 YYNGEE. This CDR3 reads CASSNRDSGYGYTF. CDR3 nucleotide sequence: TGTGCCAGCAGCAACCGAGACAGTGGCTATGGCTACACCTTC.

The chain employs TRBV7-8 and TRBJ2-1; TRBD2 is a possible D gene (6 bases). The V gene's germline CDR1 is SGHVS and CDR2 FQNEAQ. The V end was cut by 7 bases, the J end by 0 bases, with 7 bases between. The CDR3 sequence is 13 residues long. The CDR3 sequence is CASKEGSYNEQFF. The DNA of the CDR3 is TGTGCCAGCAAGGAGGGCTCCTACAATGAGCAGTTCTTC.

V usage is TRBV20-1 and J usage is TRBJ2-3; tentatively, D is TRBD1 (6 bases). The V end lost 2 bases, the J end lost 1 base, and 7 bases lay between the germline ends. Germline CDR1 is DFQATT and CDR2 is SNEGSKA (reference sequence). The CDR3 has 13 amino acids. The CDR3 is CSARRTGTDTQYF. As DNA, the CDR3 is TGCAGTGCTAGAAGGACAGGCACAGATACGCAGTATTTT.

This clonotype was observed at least ten times. The chain employs TRBV12-3 or TRBV12-4 and TRBJ1-1; D uncertain. The CDR3 spans 12 residues. V lost 6 bases and J lost 0, with 5 bases in between. The CDR3, as DNA: TGTGCCAGCAGGGGGTTGAACACTGAAGCTTTCTTT. Translating it yields CASRGLNTEAFF.